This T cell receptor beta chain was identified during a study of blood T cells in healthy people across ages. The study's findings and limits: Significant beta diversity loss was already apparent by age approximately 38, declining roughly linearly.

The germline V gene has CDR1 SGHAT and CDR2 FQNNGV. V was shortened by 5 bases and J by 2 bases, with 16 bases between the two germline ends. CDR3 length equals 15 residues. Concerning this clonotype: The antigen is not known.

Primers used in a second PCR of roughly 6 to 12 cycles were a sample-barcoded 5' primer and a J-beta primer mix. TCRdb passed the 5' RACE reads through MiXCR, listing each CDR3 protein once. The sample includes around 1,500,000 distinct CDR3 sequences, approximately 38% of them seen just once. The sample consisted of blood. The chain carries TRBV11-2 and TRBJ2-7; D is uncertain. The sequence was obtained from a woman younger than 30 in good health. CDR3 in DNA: TGTGCCAGCAGCCCCGGGTATGTCAGGCCCTACGAGCAGTACTTC. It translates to CASSPGYVRPYEQYF.